This T cell receptor (beta chain) was recorded in a study of shared clonotypes between healthy human individuals. Assay used: immunoSEQ multiplex PCR; TCRdb lists only in-frame clones, some missing. The table includes about 1.5 million clones, roughly 95% detected once. Germline values: CDR1 SEHNR, CDR2 FQNEAQ (reference sequence). Trimming shortened V by 4 bases and J by 5 bases, and 8 bases separated the two germline ends. The CDR3 length is 12 residues. V is TRBV7-9 and J is TRBJ1-1; maybe TRBD1 (5 bases). The clonotype comes from a young man in good health. The specimen sequenced was naive CD4+ T cells sorted from blood. This sample's subset: CD45RA+ positively selected. This chain's CDR3 is CASSSEGTEAFF. CDR3 nucleotides: TGTGCCAGCAGCTCAGAGGGGACTGAAGCTTTCTTT.